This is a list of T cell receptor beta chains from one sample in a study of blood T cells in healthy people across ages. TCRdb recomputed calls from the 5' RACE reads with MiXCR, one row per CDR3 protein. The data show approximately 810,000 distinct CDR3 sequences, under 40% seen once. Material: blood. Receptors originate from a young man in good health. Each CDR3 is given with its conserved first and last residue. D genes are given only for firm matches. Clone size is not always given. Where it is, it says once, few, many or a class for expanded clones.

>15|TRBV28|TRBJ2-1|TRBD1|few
CASSSPGTGGNEQFF
TGTGCCAGCAGTTCCCCCGGGACAGGGGGGAATGAGCAGTTCTTC
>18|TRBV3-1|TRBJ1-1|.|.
CANSQELAGFGVNTEAFF
TGTGCCAACAGCCAAGAGTTGGCAGGGTTCGGCGTGAACACTGAAGCTTTCTTT
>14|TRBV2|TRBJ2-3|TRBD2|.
CASKSGVFADTQYF
TGTGCCAGCAAAAGCGGGGTTTTCGCAGATACGCAGTATTTT
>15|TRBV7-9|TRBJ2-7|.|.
CASSPRDGAYNEQYF
TGTGCCAGCAGCCCCCGAGACGGTGCCTACAATGAGCAGTACTTC
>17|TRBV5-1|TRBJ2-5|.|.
CASSHSYTGRGQETLYF
TGCGCCAGCAGCCACTCATACACTGGACGGGGACAAGAGACCCTGTACTTC
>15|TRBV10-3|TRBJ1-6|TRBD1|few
CAISESGTGTSPLHF
TGTGCCATCAGTGAGTCTGGGACAGGGACTTCACCCCTCCACTTT
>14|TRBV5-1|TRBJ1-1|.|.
CASSWTTVNTEAFF
TGCGCCAGCAGCTGGACCACAGTGAACACTGAAGCTTTCTTT
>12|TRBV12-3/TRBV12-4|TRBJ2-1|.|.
CASSFYRGKQFF
TGTGCCAGCAGTTTTTATCGGGGGAAGCAGTTCTTC
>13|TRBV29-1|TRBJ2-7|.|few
CSVVRRLYNEQYF
TGCAGCGTAGTCCGGAGGCTCTACAATGAGCAGTACTTC
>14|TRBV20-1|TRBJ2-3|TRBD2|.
CSAPKGGGRDTQYF
TGCAGTGCGCCCAAGGGCGGGGGACGAGATACGCAGTATTTT
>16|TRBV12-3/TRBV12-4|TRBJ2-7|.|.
CASKGAVEIFLHEQYF
TGTGCCAGTAAAGGGGCAGTCGAAATCTTTCTGCACGAGCAGTACTTC
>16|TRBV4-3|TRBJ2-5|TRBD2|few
CASSQDGASGVHEQYF
TGCGCCAGCAGCCAAGATGGGGCTAGCGGGGTCCATGAGCAGTACTTC
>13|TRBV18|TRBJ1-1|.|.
CASSYDMNTEAFF
TGTGCCAGCTCATACGACATGAACACTGAAGCTTTCTTT
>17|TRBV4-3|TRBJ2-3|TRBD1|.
CASSQGILQGDTDTQYF
TGCGCCAGCAGCCAAGGGATTTTACAGGGGGACACAGATACGCAGTATTTT
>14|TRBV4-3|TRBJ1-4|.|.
CASSQDYSRRELFF
TGCGCCAGCAGCCAAGATTATTCGCGTAGGGAACTGTTTTTT
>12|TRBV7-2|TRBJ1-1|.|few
CASSSDGPEAFF
TGTGCCAGCAGCTCAGACGGGCCTGAAGCTTTCTTT
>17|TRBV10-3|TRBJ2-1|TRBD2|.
CAISGTSGRGGYNEQFF
TGTGCCATCAGCGGGACTAGCGGGAGAGGGGGGTACAATGAGCAGTTCTTC
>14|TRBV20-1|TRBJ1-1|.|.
CSASRSGLNTEAFF
TGCAGTGCTAGTCGTTCAGGATTGAACACTGAAGCTTTCTTT
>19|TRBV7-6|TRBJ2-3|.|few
CASSSPSAASPGSTDTQYF
TGTGCCAGCAGCTCTCCCTCGGCAGCATCGCCCGGTAGCACAGATACGCAGTATTTT
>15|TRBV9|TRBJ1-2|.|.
CANSVGTAVNYGYTF
TGTGCCAACAGCGTTGGGACTGCCGTTAACTATGGCTACACCTTC
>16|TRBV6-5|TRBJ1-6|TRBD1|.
CASSKPGQGYNSPLHF
TGTGCCAGCAGCAAACCGGGACAGGGCTATAATTCACCCCTCCACTTT
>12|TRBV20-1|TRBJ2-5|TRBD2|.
CSASPTSGGGYF
TGCAGTGCTAGCCCTACTAGCGGGGGAGGGTACTTC
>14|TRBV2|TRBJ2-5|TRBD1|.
CASRETGVQETQYF
TGTGCCAGCAGGGAAACAGGGGTCCAAGAGACCCAGTACTTC